These T cell receptor beta chains were read from a single sample in a study of technical replicates of blood from a handful of donors. Produced via immunoSEQ multiplex PCR; TCRdb's table is partial and in-frame only. Among about 73,000 clones listed, 90% were seen once. The sample comprised PBMCs. The receptor source for this set is a human donor in good health. Some clones in this sample may be carry-over from other donors' samples. CDR3s leave out the opening cysteine and the closing phenylalanine or tryptophan. The order of the fields is V gene, J gene, CDR3 length, CDR3 protein.

V: TRBV7-2
J: TRBJ2-2
length: 11
CDR3: ASSSTGTGELF

V: TRBV20-1
J: TRBJ2-7
length: 9
CDR3: SASSGGEQY

V: TRBV5-6
J: TRBJ2-2
length: 16
CDR3: ASSFRGWLVTNTGELF

V: TRBV14
J: TRBJ2-1
length: 12
CDR3: ASSRTSSYNEQF

V: TRBV27
J: TRBJ2-1
length: 14
CDR3: ASSSAGLAGNNEQF

V: TRBV6-6
J: TRBJ1-1
length: 10
CDR3: ASSYSLTEAF

V: TRBV5-1
J: TRBJ2-1
length: 15
CDR3: ASSLTSGGTSYNEQF

V: TRBV4-2
J: TRBJ1-1
length: 13
CDR3: ASSQVTGSGTEAF

V: TRBV14
J: TRBJ2-2
length: 15
CDR3: ASSQGLTSGFTGELF

V: TRBV6-5
J: TRBJ2-7
length: 12
CDR3: ASTTGTSGYEQY

V: TRBV6-1
J: TRBJ2-7
length: 12
CDR3: ASRITRGAYEQY

V: TRBV18
J: TRBJ2-2
length: 11
CDR3: ASSPARDRELF

V: TRBV5-6
J: TRBJ1-2
length: 11
CDR3: ASSWGGNYGYT

V: TRBV4-2
J: TRBJ2-5
length: 15
CDR3: ASSQVTSGGLGETQY

V: TRBV18
J: TRBJ2-3
length: 13
CDR3: ASSANNRGTDTQY

V: TRBV9
J: TRBJ1-2
length: 12
CDR3: ASSVGQANYGYT

V: TRBV5-1
J: TRBJ1-4
length: 14
CDR3: ASSLAPGAANEKLF

V: TRBV7-8
J: TRBJ2-7
length: 11
CDR3: ASSRDRGYEQY

V: TRBV30
J: TRBJ1-1
length: 13
CDR3: AWNGGGGANTEAF

V: TRBV6-4
J: TRBJ2-2
length: 13
CDR3: ASSPAGENTGELF

V: TRBV10-3
J: TRBJ1-1
length: 13
CDR3: AIKPGQGSATEAF

V: TRBV7-8
J: TRBJ1-2
length: 10
CDR3: ASSLANNGYT

V: TRBV19
J: TRBJ2-6
length: 15
CDR3: ASSILGGGGGANVLT

V: TRBV7-2
J: TRBJ1-5
length: 13
CDR3: ASSPQGASNQPQH

V: TRBV5-1
J: TRBJ2-6
length: 13
CDR3: ASSYQGAGANVLT

V: TRBV5-4
J: TRBJ2-5
length: 13
CDR3: ASSPSKGTGETQY

V: TRBV19
J: TRBJ2-4
length: 13
CDR3: ASSIPAGGLNIQY

V: TRBV19
J: TRBJ2-2
length: 12
CDR3: ASKVRGSVGELF

V: TRBV5-1
J: TRBJ2-7
length: 11
CDR3: ASSLDPPYEQY

V: TRBV23-1
J: TRBJ2-7
length: 14
CDR3: ASSQSSGQGSYEQY

V: TRBV4-3
J: TRBJ1-3
length: 13
CDR3: ASSQDQRVGNTIY

V: TRBV30
J: TRBJ2-3
length: 11
CDR3: AWTPPGGDTQY

V: TRBV2
J: TRBJ1-1
length: 13
CDR3: ASMISGRKGAEAF

V: TRBV9
J: TRBJ2-2
length: 11
CDR3: ASSGRLTGELF

V: TRBV10-1
J: TRBJ1-3
length: 14
CDR3: AIEQGRGPSGNTIY

V: TRBV6-1
J: TRBJ2-5
length: 13
CDR3: ASRGRVRGQETQY

V: TRBV7-9
J: TRBJ1-1
length: 12
CDR3: ASSPNRQNTEAF

V: TRBV25-1
J: TRBJ2-2
length: 16
CDR3: ASRRLGTSGGISGELF

V: TRBV7-9
J: TRBJ2-7
length: 12
CDR3: ASSGRDTAAEQY

V: TRBV5-1
J: TRBJ2-5
length: 19
CDR3: ASSLLLAGGPRYIRGETQY

V: TRBV5-6
J: TRBJ2-2
length: 14
CDR3: ASSLGGESRTGELF

V: TRBV10-3
J: TRBJ2-1
length: 11
CDR3: AISEGHRDEQF

V: TRBV4-1
J: TRBJ2-3
length: 17
CDR3: ASSQDRTSGATRTDTQY

V: TRBV10-3
J: TRBJ2-7
length: 12
CDR3: AISEVRGSYEQY

V: TRBV6-6
J: TRBJ2-3
length: 14
CDR3: ASSYSTSGPTDTQY

V: TRBV5-1
J: TRBJ2-6
length: 16
CDR3: ASSYAGTDYSGANVLT

V: TRBV9
J: TRBJ1-1
length: 12
CDR3: ASSVTGAVTEAF

V: TRBV5-4
J: TRBJ1-4
length: 14
CDR3: ASSQEGRGLGEKLF

V: TRBV6-5
J: TRBJ2-5
length: 11
CDR3: ASRVSGQETQY

V: TRBV6-5
J: TRBJ2-5
length: 12
CDR3: ASRTTGVWETQY